This passage covers 17 T cell receptor beta chains from one sample sequenced in a study of OX40 agonist ivuxolimab in advanced cancers. Libraries were prepared by immunoSEQ multiplex PCR; TCRdb keeps only in-frame clonotypes and omits some of them. This sample carries about 69,000 clones, roughly nine tenths of them seen once, and the ten largest clones take roughly 2.7%. Material: CD4+ or CD8+ T cells sorted from blood, obtained in a trial of the OX40 agonist ivuxolimab. All receptors derive from an adult with an advanced solid tumor such as melanoma, head and neck, liver or kidney cancer.

This clone was seen once. V usage is TRBV19 and J usage is TRBJ2-7; tentative D call: TRBD2 (6 bases). Trimming took off 4 bases at V and 2 bases at J, with 12 bases between the two ends. Per the germline V gene, CDR1 is LNHDA and CDR2 is SQIVND (reference sequence). The CDR3 contains 14 residues. CDR3 loop: CASSNPGVTYEQYF. CDR3 coding DNA: TGTGCCAGTAGTAATCCGGGAGTTACCTACGAGCAGTACTTC.

This clone was observed a handful of times. The V gene is TRBV4-2, the J gene TRBJ1-2; 7 positions agree with TRBD1. This CDR3 spans 15 amino acids. CDR1 and CDR2 (germline): LGHNA, YNFKEQ. Trimming at V came to 1 base and at J to 6 bases, leaving 8 bases not matched to a gene. The CDR3 DNA is TGTGCCAGCAGCCAAGTATATAGGGACAGTGATGGCTACACCTTC. Translation: CASSQVYRDSDGYTF.

The rearrangement joins TRBV18 to TRBJ2-4; 7 nucleotides align to TRBD1. The CDR3 has 14 residues. V was clipped by 1 base and J by 5 bases; unmatched bases: 2. CDR1 is KGHSH, CDR2 LQKENI, per germline. CDR3 nucleotides: TGTGCCAGCTCACCACAGGGGGCGGAAAACATTCAGTACTTC. Encoded protein: CASSPQGAENIQYF.

The chain combines TRBV28 with TRBJ2-1; D is perhaps TRBD1 or TRBD2 (5 bases each). Looked up from germline, CDR1 is MDHEN and CDR2 is SYDVKM. The length of the CDR3 is 16 residues. The V end lost 5 bases, the J end lost 0 bases, and 14 bases lay between the germline ends. CDR3 sequence reads: CASSPSGRSSYNEQFF. The CDR3 bases are TGTGCCAGCAGTCCATCGGGACGAAGCTCCTACAATGAGCAGTTCTTC.

The chain combines TRBV28 with TRBJ1-1; 9 bases are shared with TRBD1. This CDR3 is built from 16 residues. J lost 5 bases, V lost 6 bases, and 13 bases had no gene match. Germline V gene lookup returns CDR1 MDHEN and CDR2 SYDVKM. CDR3 residues: CASRTSTGTGRTEAFF. In nucleotides, the CDR3 is TGTGCCAGCAGAACAAGCACAGGGACAGGGAGAACTGAAGCTTTCTTT.

The chain recombines TRBV19 with TRBJ2-7; a possible D gene is TRBD2 (6 bases). V lost 4 bases and J lost 3, with 16 bases in between. Germline loops: CDR1 LNHDA, CDR2 SQIVND (reference sequence). The CDR3 loop spans 15 amino acids. The CDR3 region is CASSRPGTRDYEQYF. CDR3 bases: TGTGCCAGTAGTAGACCCGGGACTCGAGACTACGAGCAGTACTTC. Full variable domain (remainder filled in from reference TRBV19 and TRBJ2-7): DGGITQSPKYLFRKEGQNVTLSCEQNLNHDAMYWYRQDPGQGLRLIYYSQIVNDFQKGDIAEGYSVSREKKESFPLTVTSAQKNPTAFYLCASSRPGTRDYEQYFGPGTRLTVT.

V usage is TRBV5-1 and J usage is TRBJ2-2, with D uncertain. With 7 bases removed from V and 7 bases from J, the gap between germline ends came to 14 bases. Germline loops: CDR1 SGHRS, CDR2 YFSETQ. The CDR3 is 13 residues long. The CDR3 sequence: CASALIVGGELFF. CDR3 nucleotide sequence: TGCGCCAGCGCCCTGATAGTTGGCGGGGAGCTGTTTTTT. Full variable domain (remainder filled in from reference TRBV5-1 and TRBJ2-2): KAGVTQTPRYLIKTRGQQVTLSCSPISGHRSVSWYQQTPGQGLQFLFEYFSETQRNKGNFPGRFSGRQFSNSRSEMNVSTLELGDSALYLCASALIVGGELFFGEGSRLTVL.

The chain employs TRBV6-5 and TRBJ1-1; TRBD1 might be the D (6 bases). V was clipped by 5 bases and J by 1 base, with 14 bases between them. This CDR3 is 15 amino acids long. Germline CDR1 MNHEY, CDR2 SVGAGI. The CDR3 DNA sequence: TGTGCCAGCAGTAAACAGGGCGGGGGGAACACTGAAGCTTTCTTT. Its translation: CASSKQGGGNTEAFF.

This clone showed up just once. V is TRBV5-4 and J is TRBJ2-2, with 10 positions matching TRBD2. The trim removed 4 bases at V and 5 bases at J, leaving 14 bases unmatched. The CDR3 is 18 residues long. Germline CDR1 reads SGHNT; CDR2 reads YYREEE (reference sequence). CDR3 nucleotide sequence: TGTGCCAGCAGCCCCGCTGGGGCTAGCGGGAGCTCTACCGGGGAGCTGTTTTTT. This encodes CASSPAGASGSSTGELFF.

This chain connects TRBV5-6 to TRBJ2-7, with 8 bases fitting TRBD2. J was trimmed by 2 bases and V by 2 bases; bases with no gene match: 6. The CDR3 loop spans 15 amino acids. Germline V gene sequence: CDR1 SGHDT, CDR2 YYEEEE. The CDR3 nucleotides are TGTGCCAGCAGCTTTCCGACTAGCGCTCCCTACGAGCAGTACTTC. Translated, it gives CASSFPTSAPYEQYF. Looking up the rest from reference TRBV5-6 and TRBJ2-7 gives the full variable domain: DAGVTQSPTHLIKTRGQQVTLRCSPKSGHDTVSWYQQALGQGPQFIFQYYEEEERQRGNFPDRFSGHQFPNYSSELNVNALLLGDSALYLCASSFPTSAPYEQYFGPGTRLTVT.

The rearrangement joins TRBV29-1 to TRBJ2-5; TRBD1 or TRBD2 may be the D gene (5 bases each). The germline CDR1 and CDR2 sequences are SQVTM and ANQGSEA. The CDR3 is 12 residues long. V lost 3 bases, J lost 3 bases, and 8 bases lay in between. Here the CDR3 reads CSVEVGEETQYF. CDR3 coding DNA: TGCAGCGTTGAGGTGGGGGAAGAGACCCAGTACTTC.

The chain joins TRBV4-3 to TRBJ1-1; maybe TRBD1 (5 bases). The CDR3 contains 14 residues. Germline values: CDR1 LGHNA, CDR2 YSLEER. V gave up 2 bases and J gave up 0 bases, with 7 bases separating them. The CDR3 protein is CASSQKTVNTEAFF. DNA for the CDR3: TGCGCCAGCAGCCAAAAGACAGTGAACACTGAAGCTTTCTTT.

This clone was seen a single time. The chain combines TRBV10-3 with TRBJ2-7, with TRBD2 matching 14 bases. The CDR3 loop spans 18 amino acids. From germline, CDR1 is ENHRY and CDR2 SYGVKD. The V and J ends lost 2 bases and 7 bases, in that order; junction bases with no gene match: 13. The CDR3 sequence is CAISEGTSGSRYSREQYF. The CDR3 DNA follows: TGTGCCATCAGTGAGGGGACTAGCGGGAGTAGGTATTCTCGGGAGCAGTACTTC.

The chain is built from TRBV28 and TRBJ1-2; D remains unclear. The ends were cut back, 2 bases at V and 5 bases at J, with 9 bases in the middle. This CDR3 region has 13 residues. Germline V gene data show CDR1 as MDHEN and CDR2 as SYDVKM. CDR3 DNA: TGTGCCAGCAGTTTAGGAATAGTTTATGGCTACACCTTC. Translated, it gives CASSLGIVYGYTF.

The rearrangement joins TRBV5-4 to TRBJ2-6; TRBD1 might be the D (6 bases). The V end was cut by 4 bases, the J end by 2 bases, with 13 bases between. The CDR3 length is 16 residues. Per the germline V gene, CDR1 is SGHNT and CDR2 is YYREEE (reference sequence). The CDR3 is CASSKPHRAGANVLTF. In DNA form, the CDR3 reads TGTGCCAGCAGCAAGCCCCACAGGGCTGGGGCCAACGTCCTGACTTTC.

This rearrangement joins TRBV5-1 to TRBJ1-1; the D gene is possibly TRBD1 (5 bases). V was trimmed by 1 base and J by 4 bases, leaving 8 bases between them. The CDR3 loop spans 13 amino acids. Germline V gene data show CDR1 as SGHRS and CDR2 as YFSETQ. The CDR3 region is CASSLRGTTEAFF. CDR3 DNA: TGCGCCAGCAGCTTGCGGGGGACCACTGAAGCTTTCTTT.

This clone showed up just once. The chain joins TRBV11-3 to TRBJ2-1; 9 bases align to TRBD1. This CDR3 spans 17 amino acids. CDR1 and CDR2 from the germline V gene are SGHNT and YENEEA. With 5 bases clipped from V and 9 bases from J, the junction kept 17 bases outside the gene matches. The CDR3 reads CASSPTTLYKTGGEQFF. The DNA for the CDR3 is TGTGCCAGCAGCCCTACGACACTTTACAAGACAGGGGGTGAGCAGTTCTTC.